Below are 13 T cell receptor beta chains sequenced from a single sample in a study of blood T cell repertoires in COVID-19. The protocol was immunoSEQ multiplex PCR, while the TCRdb copy is restricted to in-frame clones and leaves out a portion. The data contain 120,000 to 150,000 clones, approximately 90% of them singletons. The sequencing input was peripheral blood. These TCRs come from a woman in her 50s with acute or convalescent COVID-19.

The chain joins TRBV6-1 to TRBJ2-7; 7 nucleotides line up with TRBD1. In germline, CDR1 is MNHNS, CDR2 SASEGT. The CDR3 contains 14 residues. V shed 3 bases and J 0 bases; nucleotides not matched to a gene: 2. In nucleotides, the CDR3 is TGTGCCAGCAGTGATTGGGACAGCTCCTACGAGCAGTACTTC. Amino acid sequence: CASSDWDSSYEQYF.

This clone has just one count. This chain joins TRBV3-1 (or the pseudogene TRBV3-2) and TRBJ1-6; D not certain. V gave up 2 bases and J gave up 7 bases, with 12 bases separating them. The germline V gene has CDR1 LGHDT and CDR2 YNNKEL (reference sequence). The CDR3 is made up of 15 amino acids. DNA of the CDR3: TGTGCCAGCAGCCAATTACGGGAAGGGAATTCACCCCTCCACTTT. Its protein is CASSQLREGNSPLHF.

The chain combines TRBV5-1 with TRBJ2-7, with 8 bases that match TRBD1. J was trimmed by 2 bases and V by 3 bases; bases with no gene match: 7. The CDR3 runs 15 residues. Germline V CDR1 and CDR2: SGHRS, YFSETQ. The CDR3 protein is CASSSTGTGPYEQYF. DNA for the CDR3: TGCGCCAGCAGCTCCACCGGGACAGGCCCCTACGAGCAGTACTTC.

J is TRBJ2-2 and V is TRBV6-5, with a tentative D call TRBD2 (6 bases). The CDR3 has 15 amino acids. With 6 bases removed from V and 1 base from J, the gap between germline ends came to 12 bases. Germline-derived CDR1 and CDR2 are MNHEY and SVGAGI. The CDR3 here is CASSSGTLNTGELFF. For the CDR3, the DNA is TGTGCCAGCAGCTCCGGGACTTTGAACACCGGGGAGCTGTTTTTT.

The rearrangement links TRBV29-1 to TRBJ1-1; D is undetermined. From germline, CDR1 is SQVTM and CDR2 ANQGSEA. The CDR3 has 15 residues. V gave up 0 bases and J gave up 1 base, with 12 bases separating them. The DNA for the CDR3 is TGCAGCGTTGAAGATCTTTCCAGATCGAACACTGAAGCTTTCTTT. It specifies CSVEDLSRSNTEAFF.

This clone was seen more than once but under ten times. The gene calls are TRBV5-1 and TRBJ2-7, with 7 bases identical to TRBD2. The V and J ends lost 4 bases and 3 bases, in that order; junction bases with no gene match: 4. Germline CDR1 SGHRS, CDR2 YFSETQ. The CDR3 extends over 13 amino acids. The CDR3 coding sequence is TGCGCCAGCAGCCTCGGGACTAACTACGAGCAGTACTTC. It codes for CASSLGTNYEQYF.

This clone was detected a few times. The gene calls are TRBV15 and TRBJ1-5, with D perhaps TRBD1 (5 bases). Germline CDR1 and CDR2: LNHNV and YYDKDF (reference sequence). Trimming shortened V by 1 base and J by 3 bases, and 10 bases separated the two germline ends. The CDR3 is 15 amino acids. The CDR3: CATSRGKQVNQPQHF. The CDR3 bases are TGTGCCACCAGCAGAGGGAAACAGGTCAATCAGCCCCAGCATTTT. Combining the CDR3 with reference TRBV15 and TRBJ1-5 gives the whole variable domain DAMVIQNPRYQVTQFGKPVTLSCSQTLNHNVMYWYQQKSSQAPKLLFHYYDKDFNNEADTPDNFQSRRPNTSFCFLDIRSPGLGDTAMYLCATSRGKQVNQPQHFGDGTRLSIL.

V and J are TRBV28 and TRBJ1-5; a weak D match, TRBD1 (6 bases). CDR1 and CDR2 from the germline V gene are MDHEN and SYDVKM. Trimming left V 6 bases short and J 0 bases short, with 15 bases between. The length of the CDR3 is 16 residues. CDR3 protein: CASRHTGTNSNQPQHF. The CDR3 DNA reads TGTGCCAGCAGACATACAGGGACGAATAGCAATCAGCCCCAGCATTTT.

V usage is TRBV18 and J usage is TRBJ2-4; 15 bases fit TRBD2. Looked up from germline, CDR1 is KGHSH and CDR2 is LQKENI. V shed 4 bases, J shed 1 base, and the junction held 11 bases outside the gene matches. CDR3 size: 20 residues. CDR3 sequence (DNA): TGTGCCAGCTCACAGGGACTAGCGGGGGGCCTAAGGGTGGCCAAAAACATTCAGTACTTC. It translates to CASSQGLAGGLRVAKNIQYF.

This clone was counted once. The V gene is TRBV12-5, the J gene TRBJ2-1, with no clear D. CDR1 is LGHNT, CDR2 FRNRAP, per germline. CDR3 length: 13 amino acids. V lost 1 base to trimming and J lost 5 bases, with 6 bases between them. CDR3 nucleotides: TGTGCTAGTGGTTTGGACAGAAACAATGAGCAGTTCTTC. As protein: CASGLDRNNEQFF.

The chain couples TRBV24-1 to TRBJ2-7, with 8 positions matching TRBD2. CDR1 and CDR2 from the germline V gene are KGHDR and SFDVKD. This CDR3 is built from 14 residues. With 9 bases clipped from V and 3 bases from J, the junction kept 9 bases outside the gene matches. The DNA for the CDR3 is TGTGCCACCCAACCCAGGAGCGGGGGCTACGAGCAGTACTTC. Residues: CATQPRSGGYEQYF.

About this clone itself: The junction differs from germline at one of its ends, possibly a read error. The sample carries other DNA sequences with the same CDR3. The rearrangement links TRBV3-1 (or the pseudogene TRBV3-2) to TRBJ1-3; D perhaps matches TRBD1 (6 bases). The germline CDR1 and CDR2 sequences are LGHDT and YNNKEL (reference sequence). The CDR3 runs 13 residues. The CDR3 coding sequence is TGTGCTAGCAGCCAAAGTGAGGGGGTGAAGATTTATTTT. This encodes CASSQSEGVKIYF.

This clone was seen a handful of times. The chain employs TRBV28 and TRBJ2-2, with D possibly matching TRBD2 (6 bases). The germline V and J ends were trimmed by 5 bases and 6 bases, with 16 bases remaining between them. CDR1 and CDR2 from the germline V gene are MDHEN and SYDVKM. This CDR3 is 15 amino acids long. The CDR3 region is CASSTERERAGELFF. CDR3 in DNA: TGTGCCAGCAGTACGGAACGGGAGCGCGCCGGGGAGCTGTTTTTT. Complete variable domain (other parts from reference TRBV28 and TRBJ2-2): DVKVTQSSRYLVKRTGEKVFLECVQDMDHENMFWYRQDPGLGLRLIYFSYDVKMKEKGDIPEGYSVSREKKERFSLILESASTNQTSMYLCASSTERERAGELFFGEGSRLTVL.